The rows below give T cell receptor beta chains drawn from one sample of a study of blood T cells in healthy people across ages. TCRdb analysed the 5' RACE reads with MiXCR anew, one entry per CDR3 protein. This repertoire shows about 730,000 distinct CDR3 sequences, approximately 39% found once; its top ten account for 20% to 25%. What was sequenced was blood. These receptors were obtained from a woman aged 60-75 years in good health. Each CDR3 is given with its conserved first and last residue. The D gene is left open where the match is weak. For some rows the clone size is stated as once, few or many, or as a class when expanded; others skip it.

CDR3 DNA: TGTGCCAGCAGTCGGAAAAGTCATCAGCCCCAGCATTTT
CDR3 protein: CASSRKSHQPQHF
D gene: NA
V gene: TRBV6-2/TRBV6-3
clone size: few
J gene: TRBJ1-5

CDR3 DNA: TGCAGTGCTAGTTCAGGGTGGAACACTGAAGCTTTCTTT
CDR3 protein: CSASSGWNTEAFF
D gene: NA
V gene: TRBV20-1
clone size: NA
J gene: TRBJ1-1

CDR3 DNA: TGCAGTGCTAGAGGGTCTAGCGGGAGGAGCACAGATACGCAGTATTTT
CDR3 protein: CSARGSSGRSTDTQYF
D gene: TRBD2
V gene: TRBV20-1
clone size: NA
J gene: TRBJ2-3

CDR3 DNA: TGCAGTGCTACTGGGGGCCTACAGGATACGCAGTATTTT
CDR3 protein: CSATGGLQDTQYF
D gene: NA
V gene: TRBV20-1
clone size: NA
J gene: TRBJ2-3

CDR3 DNA: TGTGCCAGTAGTATGGGGGGCATTAACACAGATACGCAGTATTTT
CDR3 protein: CASSMGGINTDTQYF
D gene: NA
V gene: TRBV19
clone size: NA
J gene: TRBJ2-3

CDR3 DNA: TGTGCCAGCAGTCGGACCGGAAGGGGGGCCTACGAGCGGTACTTC
CDR3 protein: CASSRTGRGAYERYF
D gene: NA
V gene: TRBV12-3/TRBV12-4
clone size: once
J gene: TRBJ2-7

CDR3 DNA: TGTGCCAGCAGCGAACCTATGGATGGGGAGGGCTACACCTTC
CDR3 protein: CASSEPMDGEGYTF
D gene: NA
V gene: TRBV2
clone size: NA
J gene: TRBJ1-2

CDR3 DNA: TGTGCCAGCAGTGATTATACAGGGACTGGCTACACCTTC
CDR3 protein: CASSDYTGTGYTF
D gene: NA
V gene: TRBV25-1
clone size: many
J gene: TRBJ1-2

CDR3 DNA: TGTGCCAGCAGCAAAAGGGCTACAGGGACAGGGGAATTCAATGAGCAGTTCTTC
CDR3 protein: CASSKRATGTGEFNEQFF
D gene: NA
V gene: TRBV21-1
clone size: NA
J gene: TRBJ2-1

CDR3 DNA: TGTGCCAGCAGTTACTCTAGGGCTAGCGGGAGATATGAGCAGTTCTTC
CDR3 protein: CASSYSRASGRYEQFF
D gene: TRBD2
V gene: TRBV6-5
clone size: few
J gene: TRBJ2-1

CDR3 DNA: TGTGCCAGCAGCTTACATTCCTCGAGCGCCCAAGAGACCCAGTACTTC
CDR3 protein: CASSLHSSSAQETQYF
D gene: NA
V gene: TRBV7-2
clone size: NA
J gene: TRBJ2-5

CDR3 DNA: TGTGCCAGCAGCTTAGTTAGCGCAAGCACAGATACGCAGTATTTT
CDR3 protein: CASSLVSASTDTQYF
D gene: NA
V gene: TRBV7-2
clone size: few
J gene: TRBJ2-3

CDR3 DNA: TGTGCCACCGGGGGACTAGCGGGGAATGAGCAGTACTTC
CDR3 protein: CATGGLAGNEQYF
D gene: TRBD2
V gene: TRBV2
clone size: few
J gene: TRBJ2-7

CDR3 DNA: TGCAGCGTTGAGGGTCAGGGAACTCGGGAGCGGTACTTC
CDR3 protein: CSVEGQGTRERYF
D gene: NA
V gene: TRBV29-1
clone size: NA
J gene: TRBJ2-5

CDR3 DNA: TGTGCCAGCAGCCCTCATGGGGGACAGATCACAGATACGCAGTATTTT
CDR3 protein: CASSPHGGQITDTQYF
D gene: TRBD1
V gene: TRBV7-9
clone size: NA
J gene: TRBJ2-3

CDR3 DNA: TGTGCCAGCAGAGGCGACAGGTTCCCATATGGCTACACCTTC
CDR3 protein: CASRGDRFPYGYTF
D gene: NA
V gene: TRBV6-2/TRBV6-3
clone size: NA
J gene: TRBJ1-2

CDR3 DNA: TGTGCCAGCAGTGTAACTAGCGGGAGGTCCCACGAGCAGTACTTC
CDR3 protein: CASSVTSGRSHEQYF
D gene: TRBD2
V gene: TRBV27
clone size: few
J gene: TRBJ2-7

CDR3 DNA: TGTGCCAGCAGCCCCGATGCCGGGGGGCGCGTAAACATTCAGTACTTC
CDR3 protein: CASSPDAGGRVNIQYF
D gene: NA
V gene: TRBV4-2
clone size: NA
J gene: TRBJ2-4

CDR3 DNA: TGCAGCGGGCTGGGACCGGATCTCAGGCCCCAGCATTTT
CDR3 protein: CSGLGPDLRPQHF
D gene: NA
V gene: TRBV29-1
clone size: few
J gene: TRBJ1-5

CDR3 DNA: TGTGCCAGCAGTTTACAGGGAGGGAACTACAATGAGCAGTTCTTC
CDR3 protein: CASSLQGGNYNEQFF
D gene: NA
V gene: TRBV6-6
clone size: NA
J gene: TRBJ2-1

CDR3 DNA: TGTGCCAGCTCGCCAGAAACAGGGGGCCCGGGTGGTTCACCCCTCCACTTT
CDR3 protein: CASSPETGGPGGSPLHF
D gene: TRBD1
V gene: TRBV18
clone size: few
J gene: TRBJ1-6

CDR3 DNA: TGTGCCAGCAGCTTTGGACAGGGCCCTATTGAAGCTTTCTTT
CDR3 protein: CASSFGQGPIEAFF
D gene: TRBD1
V gene: TRBV7-9
clone size: NA
J gene: TRBJ1-1

CDR3 DNA: TGTGCCAGCAGCCAAGATCGCTTGAATGAGCAGTTCTTC
CDR3 protein: CASSQDRLNEQFF
D gene: NA
V gene: TRBV3-1
clone size: many
J gene: TRBJ2-1

CDR3 DNA: TGCGCCAGCAGCCCCCCCTCCTGGACAGGGGACTACGAGCAGTACTTC
CDR3 protein: CASSPPSWTGDYEQYF
D gene: TRBD1
V gene: TRBV4-1
clone size: NA
J gene: TRBJ2-7

CDR3 DNA: TGCAGCGTTGGAATCCGGGACAGATTGGTGTCGGTGCAAGATACGCAGTATTTT
CDR3 protein: CSVGIRDRLVSVQDTQYF
D gene: TRBD1
V gene: TRBV29-1
clone size: few
J gene: TRBJ2-3

CDR3 DNA: TGCGCCAGCAGCCAAGGACTTTCGTCTAGCGGGGGTTACGAGCAGTACTTC
CDR3 protein: CASSQGLSSSGGYEQYF
D gene: TRBD2
V gene: TRBV4-3
clone size: once
J gene: TRBJ2-7

CDR3 DNA: TGTGCCAGCAGTTTGAAGACTTACACTGAAGCTTTCTTT
CDR3 protein: CASSLKTYTEAFF
D gene: NA
V gene: TRBV27
clone size: NA
J gene: TRBJ1-1

CDR3 DNA: TGCAGTGCTAGAGATTTAAGCCGGACTAGCCTAGAGACCCAGTACTTC
CDR3 protein: CSARDLSRTSLETQYF
D gene: TRBD2
V gene: TRBV20-1
clone size: NA
J gene: TRBJ2-5

CDR3 DNA: TGCAGTGCTAGGGAGACAGCCAAAAACATTCAGTACTTC
CDR3 protein: CSARETAKNIQYF
D gene: NA
V gene: TRBV20-1
clone size: NA
J gene: TRBJ2-4

CDR3 DNA: TGTGCCAGCAGCTTAGCGAAACCCATGGGACGCCGGTTACGGGAGCAGTACTTC
CDR3 protein: CASSLAKPMGRRLREQYF
D gene: NA
V gene: TRBV7-8
clone size: NA
J gene: TRBJ2-7

CDR3 DNA: TGTGCCAGCAGGCAGAGGACAGGGGACTACAAGCAGTACTTC
CDR3 protein: CASRQRTGDYKQYF
D gene: TRBD1
V gene: TRBV2
clone size: NA
J gene: TRBJ2-4

CDR3 DNA: TGTGCCAGCAGTTCGGGACAGGGGGCGCTTTATGGCTACACCTTC
CDR3 protein: CASSSGQGALYGYTF
D gene: TRBD1
V gene: TRBV28
clone size: NA
J gene: TRBJ1-2

CDR3 DNA: TGTGCCACCAGTGACCCGGGACTAAGTAATGGCTACACCTTC
CDR3 protein: CATSDPGLSNGYTF
D gene: NA
V gene: TRBV24-1
clone size: NA
J gene: TRBJ1-2

CDR3 DNA: TGTGCCAGCAGCTTGGGCCTAGCGGCAGTAAGCTCCTACGAGCAGTACTTC
CDR3 protein: CASSLGLAAVSSYEQYF
D gene: TRBD2
V gene: TRBV11-1
clone size: NA
J gene: TRBJ2-7

CDR3 DNA: TGTGCCAGCAGGACCGTATACACCGGGGAGCTGTTTTTT
CDR3 protein: CASRTVYTGELFF
D gene: NA
V gene: TRBV3-1
clone size: NA
J gene: TRBJ2-2

CDR3 DNA: TGCAGTGCTATGCACCCCGGGCAAGAGACCCAGTACTTC
CDR3 protein: CSAMHPGQETQYF
D gene: NA
V gene: TRBV20-1
clone size: few
J gene: TRBJ2-5

CDR3 DNA: TGTGCCAGCAGCGTCGGTAGGGCCTTTTGGAACTATGGCTACACCTTC
CDR3 protein: CASSVGRAFWNYGYTF
D gene: NA
V gene: TRBV28
clone size: NA
J gene: TRBJ1-2

CDR3 DNA: TGTGCCACCAGCCCCGGTCCGGGACTAGCGGGTTACGAGCAGTACTTC
CDR3 protein: CATSPGPGLAGYEQYF
D gene: TRBD2
V gene: TRBV15
clone size: NA
J gene: TRBJ2-7

CDR3 DNA: TGTGCCAGCAGCCCAACTAGCGGGAGACCCGATGAGCAGTTCTTC
CDR3 protein: CASSPTSGRPDEQFF
D gene: TRBD2
V gene: TRBV7-3
clone size: NA
J gene: TRBJ2-1

CDR3 DNA: TGTGCCAGCAGCTCCACCGCCGGGTCCCCTAACACCGAGCAGTACTTC
CDR3 protein: CASSSTAGSPNTEQYF
D gene: NA
V gene: TRBV7-9
clone size: few
J gene: TRBJ2-7

CDR3 DNA: TGTGCCACCAGTGATTCTGGACAAAGGAACACCGGGGAGCTGTTTTTT
CDR3 protein: CATSDSGQRNTGELFF
D gene: NA
V gene: TRBV24-1
clone size: NA
J gene: TRBJ2-2

CDR3 DNA: TGTGCCAGCAGCCGCCCCCCCTCTAATGAGGAGCAGTACTTC
CDR3 protein: CASSRPPSNEEQYF
D gene: NA
V gene: TRBV3-1
clone size: NA
J gene: TRBJ2-7